Listed here is a single TCR beta chain. What it binds is not known. Clones were read by immunoSEQ multiplex PCR, and TCRdb kept only the in-frame ones, dropping some. The sample consists of fewer than 9,500 clones, 55% to 75% of them appearing once. This CDR3 region has 13 residues. With V trimmed by 3 bases and J by 3 bases, 0 bases remained unmatched. Germline CDR1 is LNHNV and CDR2 is YYDKDF (reference sequence). This sample is drawn from a study of siplizumab effects on memory and regulatory T cells. Notes on the study in general: Where siplizumab was present, mappable alloreactive CD4+ clones averaged around 70% Treg-derived, compared with 25% to 30% in controls. Alloreactive sequences from unstimulated CD4+ memory cells fell significantly with siplizumab. Just a small share of alloreactive clones was traced back to unstimulated subsets. Greater diversity than memory cells seemed evident in naive T cells, which also appeared to be major alloresponse contributors.

This clonotype originated in a human donor in good health. The chain uses TRBV15 and TRBJ2-7; 9 positions agree with TRBD1. Sample: effector memory CD8+ T cells sorted from blood. Subset of the sample: unstimulated CD8+ effector memory T cells. CDR3 nucleotide sequence: TGTGCCACCAGCAGGGACAGGGGCTACGAGCAGTACTTC. Protein product: CATSRDRGYEQYF.